These T cell receptor beta chains were read from a single sample in a study of high-grade serous ovarian cancer treatment subgroups. Profiled with immunoSEQ multiplex PCR; TCRdb holds only in-frame clones, not every one. This sample has some 33,000 clones; approximately 80% occur once, and the top ten carry less than 4%. Sequenced material: tumor tissue. The source is a human donor with high-grade serous ovarian cancer. The CDR3 runs from the conserved cysteine through the conserved F or W. The D gene is left open where the match is weak. For some rows the clone size is stated as once, few or many, or as a class when expanded; others skip it.

.	.	TRBV7-2	TRBJ1-5	TGTGCCAGCAGCTTATCAGTAAAGCAGCCCCAGCATTTT	CASSLSVKQPQHF
.	few	TRBV5-1	TRBJ1-2	TGCGCCAGCAGCTTGTTCCGGGACAACCATGGCTACACCTTC	CASSLFRDNHGYTF
.	.	TRBV27	TRBJ1-2	TGTGCCACCCGGGGTTCTAACTATGGCTACACCTTC	CATRGSNYGYTF
TRBD1	.	TRBV27	TRBJ2-7	TGTGCCAGCAGTTTATCCAGGGGGTGGGAGCAGTACTTC	CASSLSRGWEQYF
TRBD1	.	TRBV18	TRBJ2-7	TGTGCCAGCTCGCCCGGGACAGGGATCTACGAGCAGTACTTC	CASSPGTGIYEQYF
.	.	TRBV7-9	TRBJ1-5	TGTGCCAGCAGCCTGACCCTCAGTGGGGATCAGCCCCAGCATTTT	CASSLTLSGDQPQHF
TRBD2	once	TRBV11-2	TRBJ2-2	TGTGCCAGCAGCACACAGGCGGGGGACGACTTGAACACCGGGGAGCTGTTTTTT	CASSTQAGDDLNTGELFF
TRBD1	.	TRBV28	TRBJ1-1	TGTGCCAGCAGTTTATACCTCCGGGACAGGGAACGCGGGGCTTTCTTT	CASSLYLRDRERGAFF
TRBD1	.	TRBV4-3	TRBJ2-1	TGCGCCATCCGAAACAGGGGGCGGGTGGATGAGCAGTTCTTC	CAIRNRGRVDEQFF
.	.	TRBV27	TRBJ1-2	TGTGCCAGCAGTTTCGACAACAACTATGGCTACACCTTC	CASSFDNNYGYTF
TRBD1	.	TRBV5-1	TRBJ1-2	TGCGCCAGCAGCGTCACAGGGGGCAATGGCTACACCTTC	CASSVTGGNGYTF
TRBD1	.	TRBV18	TRBJ1-1	TGTGCCAGCTCACCACAGGGCCCAACAGGGGGAGGCACTGAAGCTTTCTTT	CASSPQGPTGGGTEAFF
.	.	TRBV9	TRBJ2-3	TGTGCCAGCAGCATAGTAGGGGGCACAGATACGCAGTATTTT	CASSIVGGTDTQYF
TRBD2	.	TRBV9	TRBJ2-7	TGTGCCAGCAGCGTAAGTGCTAGCGGCTACGAGCAGTACTTC	CASSVSASGYEQYF
.	.	TRBV27	TRBJ2-7	TGTGCCAGCAGTTCAACAGTGACCTACGAGCAGTACTTC	CASSSTVTYEQYF
TRBD2	.	TRBV19	TRBJ2-7	TGTGCCAGTAGTATGGGAGGGGCCAACTACGAGCAGTACTTC	CASSMGGANYEQYF
.	.	TRBV11-2	TRBJ1-5	TGTGCCAGCAGCTTAAATAATCAGCCCCAGCATTTT	CASSLNNQPQHF
TRBD1	.	TRBV6-5	TRBJ2-5	TGTGCCAGCACCAGGGACAGGGAAGAGACCCAGTACTTC	CASTRDREETQYF
.	.	TRBV5-8	TRBJ2-1	TGTGCCAGCAGCTTGGGGGTGGAGGCGGGACAGCAGTTCTTC	CASSLGVEAGQQFF
.	.	TRBV28	TRBJ2-2	TGTGCCAGCAGTAGCCGGGGCTGGAACACCGGGGAGCTGTTTTTT	CASSSRGWNTGELFF
.	once	TRBV5-1	TRBJ2-7	TGCGCCAGCAGCTTGCTACAGCGCACGGGGCGTCAATACGAGCAGTACTTC	CASSLLQRTGRQYEQYF
.	.	TRBV28	TRBJ1-2	TGTGCCAGCGGTGGACAGAACTATGGCTACACCTTC	CASGGQNYGYTF
.	few	TRBV6-5	TRBJ2-6	TGTGCCAGCAGTTTTGGGGGGCTTGGGGCCAACGTCCTGACTTTC	CASSFGGLGANVLTF
TRBD1	.	TRBV9	TRBJ2-1	TGTGCCAGCAGACCAGGGGGCGCCTCCTACAATGAGCAGTTCTTC	CASRPGGASYNEQFF
.	few	TRBV4-2	TRBJ1-1	TGTGCCAGCAGCCAAGATTCCTTGAACACTGAAGCTTTCTTT	CASSQDSLNTEAFF
.	.	TRBV19	TRBJ2-3	TGTGCCAGTAGTATCTCGGGCAGGGGGGAGGGCACAGATACGCAGTATTTT	CASSISGRGEGTDTQYF
TRBD2	.	TRBV9	TRBJ2-3	TGTGCCAGCAGCGTAGCGACTAGCGGGAGAACAGATACGCAGTATTTT	CASSVATSGRTDTQYF
.	.	TRBV7-3	TRBJ2-2	TGTGCCAGCAGCTTTTCGGGACTTCCATTAACCGGGGAGCTGTTTTTT	CASSFSGLPLTGELFF
.	.	TRBV27	TRBJ1-2	TGTGCCAGCAGCCATGGCCCGCGCAGGAACCCCTATGGCTACACCTTC	CASSHGPRRNPYGYTF
.	once	TRBV27	TRBJ2-7	TGTGCCAGCAAAATCGGGCCGAGCTCCTACGAGCAGTACTTC	CASKIGPSSYEQYF
.	.	TRBV4-2	TRBJ1-2	TGTGCCAGCAGCCAAGTGGAAGCAGAGCTGTATGGCTACACCTTC	CASSQVEAELYGYTF
TRBD2	large	TRBV13	TRBJ2-7	TGTGCCAGCGCAAGGACTAGCGGAGTCTACGAGCAGTACTTC	CASARTSGVYEQYF
TRBD1	.	TRBV27	TRBJ2-3	TGTGCCAGCAGTTGGAGACAGGGAAGAGATACGCAGTATTTT	CASSWRQGRDTQYF
.	.	TRBV6-5	TRBJ2-3	TGTGCCAGCAGTTACCAAGGGGTGGGTACGCAGTATTTT	CASSYQGVGTQYF
.	.	TRBV12-5	TRBJ1-4	TGTGCTAGTGGTGAGGGGCGCGCGTGGACTAATGAAAAACTGTTTTTT	CASGEGRAWTNEKLFF
.	.	TRBV28	TRBJ2-7	TGTGCCAGCAGTCACCGGGACAACTACGAGCAGTACTTC	CASSHRDNYEQYF
TRBD2	.	TRBV5-1	TRBJ2-1	TGCGCCAGCCTAGAGACTAGCGGGAGGGCTCAAGGGGAGCAGTTCTTC	CASLETSGRAQGEQFF
.	.	TRBV7-9	TRBJ1-1	TGTGCCAGCAGCTTAGGTACAGGGATGAACACTGAAGCTTTCTTT	CASSLGTGMNTEAFF
.	.	TRBV11-2	TRBJ2-3	TGTGCCAGCAGCTTAAGTGGGGGTGTCCCAGATACGCAGTATTTT	CASSLSGGVPDTQYF
TRBD1	few	TRBV7-2	TRBJ1-2	TGTGCCAGCAGCCCCGACAGGGCATATGGCTACACCTTC	CASSPDRAYGYTF
.	.	TRBV4-1	TRBJ1-1	TGCGCCAGCAGCCTGATAGGTATACTGAACACTGAAGCTTTCTTT	CASSLIGILNTEAFF
.	.	TRBV2	TRBJ2-7	TGTGCCAGCATGAAGGGTTGGGGGAACTCCTACGAGCAGTACTTC	CASMKGWGNSYEQYF
TRBD1	few	TRBV18	TRBJ1-5	TGTGCCAGCTCACGGGGACAGGGGGATCAGCCCCAGCATTTT	CASSRGQGDQPQHF
TRBD2	.	TRBV19	TRBJ2-1	TGTGCCAGTAGTCCGCGGACTAGCGGTAGCTCCTACAATGAGCAGTTCTTC	CASSPRTSGSSYNEQFF
.	.	TRBV25-1	TRBJ2-7	TGTGCCAGCAGTGTAGGGCCGAACGAGCAGTACTTC	CASSVGPNEQYF